This T cell receptor beta chain was retrieved from a study of cytomegalovirus exposure and HLA in healthy donors. Study outcomes and limitations: Reportedly, a later analysis found an Asian-associated ancestry cluster had fewer N-insertions than the approximately 640-donor mean. A later analysis linked a missense variant in DCLRE1C to the trimming of TCR beta V and J genes.

Note on this clone: What it binds is unknown.

PCR employed 60 Vbeta and 13 Jbeta primers. Clones were sequenced by immunoSEQ multiplex PCR, and TCRdb holds only the in-frame ones, with some missing. This sample carries tens of thousands of clones, 60% to 80% of them seen once, and the ten largest clones take 20% to 25%. Per germline, CDR1 LNHDA and CDR2 SQIVND (reference sequence). The CDR3 runs to 13 residues. Trimming cost V 3 bases and J 2 bases, with 7 bases left between them. This sequence originates from a woman in her forties or fifties in good health and CMV-seropositive. The material sequenced was PBMCs. The rearrangement links TRBV19 to TRBJ1-2, with D unclear. The chain's CDR3 is CASSIGGNYGYTF. CDR3 coding DNA: TGTGCCAGTAGTATTGGAGGGAACTATGGCTACACCTTC.